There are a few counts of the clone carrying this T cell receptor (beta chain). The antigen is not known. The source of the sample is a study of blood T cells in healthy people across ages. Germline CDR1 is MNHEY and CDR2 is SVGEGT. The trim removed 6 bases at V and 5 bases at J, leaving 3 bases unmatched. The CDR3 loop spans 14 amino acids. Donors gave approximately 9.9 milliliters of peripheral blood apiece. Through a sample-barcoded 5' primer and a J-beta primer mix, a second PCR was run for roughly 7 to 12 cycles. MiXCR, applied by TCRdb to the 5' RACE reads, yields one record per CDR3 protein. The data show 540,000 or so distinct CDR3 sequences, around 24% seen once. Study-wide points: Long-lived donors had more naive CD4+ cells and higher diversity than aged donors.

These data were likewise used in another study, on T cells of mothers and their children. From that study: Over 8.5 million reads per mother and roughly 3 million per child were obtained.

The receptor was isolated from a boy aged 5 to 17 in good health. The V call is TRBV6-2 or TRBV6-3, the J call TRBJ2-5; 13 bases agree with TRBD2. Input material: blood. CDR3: CASRRTSGGETQYF. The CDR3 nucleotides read TGTGCCAGCAGAAGGACTAGCGGGGGTGAGACCCAGTACTTC.